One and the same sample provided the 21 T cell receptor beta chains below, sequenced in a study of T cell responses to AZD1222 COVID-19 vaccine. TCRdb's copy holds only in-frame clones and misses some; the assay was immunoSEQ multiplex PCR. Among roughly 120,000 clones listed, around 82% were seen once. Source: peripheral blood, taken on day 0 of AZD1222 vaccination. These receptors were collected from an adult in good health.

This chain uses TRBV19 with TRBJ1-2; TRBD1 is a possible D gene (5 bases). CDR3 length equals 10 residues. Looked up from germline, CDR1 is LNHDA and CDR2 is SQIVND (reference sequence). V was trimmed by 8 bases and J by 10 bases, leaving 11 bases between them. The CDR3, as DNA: TGTGCCAGTTCTCGACAGTTCTACACCTTC. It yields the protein CASSRQFYTF.

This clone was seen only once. The CDR3 nucleotides are TGCGCCAGCAGCCAAGACCGGGGGACTCAGCCCCAGCATTTT. Amino acid sequence: CASSQDRGTQPQHF. V is TRBV4-1 and J is TRBJ1-5, with D tentatively TRBD1 (5 bases). This CDR3 has 14 amino acids. Looked up from germline, CDR1 is MGHRA and CDR2 is YSYEKL. Trimming shortened V by 0 bases and J by 6 bases, and 9 bases separated the two germline ends.

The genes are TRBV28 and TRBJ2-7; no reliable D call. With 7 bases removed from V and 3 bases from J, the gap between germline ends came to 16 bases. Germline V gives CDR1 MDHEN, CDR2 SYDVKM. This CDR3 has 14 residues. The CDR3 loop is CASTPAGRNYEQYF. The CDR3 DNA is TGTGCCAGCACTCCCGCTGGGCGGAACTACGAGCAGTACTTC.

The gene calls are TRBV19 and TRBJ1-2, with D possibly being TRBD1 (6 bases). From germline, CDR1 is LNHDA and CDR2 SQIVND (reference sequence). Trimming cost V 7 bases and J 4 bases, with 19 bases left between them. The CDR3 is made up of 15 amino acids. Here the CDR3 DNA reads TGTGCCAGTACCCGTCTTTATGACAGGACCTATGGCTACACCTTC. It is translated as CASTRLYDRTYGYTF.

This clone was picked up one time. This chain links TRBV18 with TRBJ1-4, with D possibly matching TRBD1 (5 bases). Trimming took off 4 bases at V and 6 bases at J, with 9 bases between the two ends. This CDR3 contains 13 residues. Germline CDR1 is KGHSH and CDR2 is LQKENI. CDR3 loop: CASSRDRYEKLFF. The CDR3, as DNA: TGTGCCAGCTCACGGGACCGCTATGAAAAACTGTTTTTT.

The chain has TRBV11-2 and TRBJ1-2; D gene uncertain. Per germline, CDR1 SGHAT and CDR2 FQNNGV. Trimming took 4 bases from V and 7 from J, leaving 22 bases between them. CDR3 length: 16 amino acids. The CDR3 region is CASSSPRRTFNLGYTF. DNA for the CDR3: TGTGCCAGCAGCTCCCCAAGACGGACCTTTAATCTTGGCTACACCTTC.

CDR3 protein: CASSYSRGIGETQYF. CDR3 DNA sequence: TGTGCCAGCAGTTACTCCAGGGGAATAGGGGAGACCCAGTACTTC. V is TRBV6-6 and J is TRBJ2-5; weak D call: TRBD1 (6 bases). The CDR3 is made up of 15 amino acids. Germline V gene lookup returns CDR1 MNHNY and CDR2 SVGAGI (reference sequence). V was clipped by 0 bases and J by 5 bases, with 13 bases between them.

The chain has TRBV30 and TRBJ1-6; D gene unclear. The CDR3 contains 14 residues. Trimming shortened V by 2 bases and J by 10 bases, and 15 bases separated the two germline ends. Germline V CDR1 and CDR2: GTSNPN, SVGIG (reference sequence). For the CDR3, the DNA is TGTGCCTGGAGTAAGGAGATTAACCTATCACCCCTCCACTTT. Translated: CAWSKEINLSPLHF.

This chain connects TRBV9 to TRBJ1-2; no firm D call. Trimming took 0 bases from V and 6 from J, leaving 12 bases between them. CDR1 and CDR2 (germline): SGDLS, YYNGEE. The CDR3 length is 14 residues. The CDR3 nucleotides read TGTGCCAGCAGCGTAGGTCGAGCAGGAGATGGCTACACCTTC. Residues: CASSVGRAGDGYTF.

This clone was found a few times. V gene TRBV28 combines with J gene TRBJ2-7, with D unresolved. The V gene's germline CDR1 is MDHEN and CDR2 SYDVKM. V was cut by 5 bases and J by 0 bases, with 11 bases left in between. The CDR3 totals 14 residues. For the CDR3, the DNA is TGTGCCAGCAGTCAGACGGTTCCCTCCTACGAGCAGTACTTC. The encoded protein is CASSQTVPSYEQYF. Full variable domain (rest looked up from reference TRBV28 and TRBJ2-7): DVKVTQSSRYLVKRTGEKVFLECVQDMDHENMFWYRQDPGLGLRLIYFSYDVKMKEKGDIPEGYSVSREKKERFSLILESASTNQTSMYLCASSQTVPSYEQYFGPGTRLTVT.

CDR3 bases: TGTGCCAGCAGCCAATCGGGGACGGGGGGGGCGGCTGGCTACACCTTC. Translated: CASSQSGTGGAAGYTF. The chain recombines TRBV14 with TRBJ1-2, with D perhaps matching TRBD1 (6 bases). V was shortened by 2 bases and J by 7 bases, with 20 bases between the two germline ends. In germline, CDR1 is SGHDN, CDR2 FVKESK. CDR3 size: 16 residues. Supplemented by reference TRBV14 and TRBJ1-2, the full variable domain reads EAGVTQFPSHSVIEKGQTVTLRCDPISGHDNLYWYRRVMGKEIKFLLHFVKESKQDESGMPNNRFLAERTGGTYSTLKVQPAELEDSGVYFCASSQSGTGGAAGYTFGSGTRLTVV.

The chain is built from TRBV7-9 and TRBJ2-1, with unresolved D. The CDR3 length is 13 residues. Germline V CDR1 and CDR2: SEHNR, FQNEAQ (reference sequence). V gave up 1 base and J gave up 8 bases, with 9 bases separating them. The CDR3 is CASSLDELDEQFF. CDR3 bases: TGTGCCAGCAGCTTAGACGAGTTAGATGAGCAGTTCTTC.

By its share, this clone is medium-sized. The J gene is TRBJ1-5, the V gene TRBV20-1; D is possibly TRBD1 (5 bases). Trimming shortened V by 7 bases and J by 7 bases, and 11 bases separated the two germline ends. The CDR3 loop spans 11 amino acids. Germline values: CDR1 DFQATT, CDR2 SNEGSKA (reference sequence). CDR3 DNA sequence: TGCAGTGTCCCGGGGGTCCAGCCCCAGCATTTT. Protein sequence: CSVPGVQPQHF.

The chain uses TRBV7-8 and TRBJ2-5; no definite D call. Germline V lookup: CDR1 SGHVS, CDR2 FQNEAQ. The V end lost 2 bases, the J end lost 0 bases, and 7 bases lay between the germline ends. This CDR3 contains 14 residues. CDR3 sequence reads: CASSLPSYQETQYF. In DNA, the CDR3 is TGTGCCAGCAGCTTACCGTCGTACCAAGAGACCCAGTACTTC.

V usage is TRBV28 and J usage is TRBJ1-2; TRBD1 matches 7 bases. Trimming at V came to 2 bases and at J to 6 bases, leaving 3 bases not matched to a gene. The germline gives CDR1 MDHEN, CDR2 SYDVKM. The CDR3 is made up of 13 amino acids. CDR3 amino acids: CASSLDRVHGYTF. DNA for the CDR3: TGTGCCAGCAGTTTAGACAGGGTCCATGGCTACACCTTC.

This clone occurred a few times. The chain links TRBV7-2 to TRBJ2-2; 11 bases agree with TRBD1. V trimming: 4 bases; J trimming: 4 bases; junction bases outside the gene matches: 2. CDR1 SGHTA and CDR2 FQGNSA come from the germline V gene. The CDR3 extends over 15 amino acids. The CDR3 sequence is CASSSGQGATGELFF. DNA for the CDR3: TGTGCCAGCAGCTCTGGACAGGGGGCCACCGGGGAGCTGTTTTTT.

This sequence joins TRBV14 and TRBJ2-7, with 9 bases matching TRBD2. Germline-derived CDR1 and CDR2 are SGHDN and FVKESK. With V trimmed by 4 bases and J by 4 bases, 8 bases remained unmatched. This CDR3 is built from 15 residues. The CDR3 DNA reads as TGTGCCAGCAGCCCCCTGGGGAGCGGGAGGTACGAGCAGTACTTC. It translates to CASSPLGSGRYEQYF. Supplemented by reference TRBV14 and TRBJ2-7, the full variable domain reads EAGVTQFPSHSVIEKGQTVTLRCDPISGHDNLYWYRRVMGKEIKFLLHFVKESKQDESGMPNNRFLAERTGGTYSTLKVQPAELEDSGVYFCASSPLGSGRYEQYFGPGTRLTVT.

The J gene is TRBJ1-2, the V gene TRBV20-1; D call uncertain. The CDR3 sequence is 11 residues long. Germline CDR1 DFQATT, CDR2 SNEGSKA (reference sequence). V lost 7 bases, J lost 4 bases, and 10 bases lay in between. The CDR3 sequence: CSVTNTYGYTF. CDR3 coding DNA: TGCAGTGTCACGAACACCTATGGCTACACCTTC.

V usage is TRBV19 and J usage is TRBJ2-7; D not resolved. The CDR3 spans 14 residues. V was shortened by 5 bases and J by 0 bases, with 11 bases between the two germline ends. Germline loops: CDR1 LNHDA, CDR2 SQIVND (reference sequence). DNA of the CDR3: TGTGCCAGTAGTCCAACGCGAGGCTCCTACGAGCAGTACTTC. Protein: CASSPTRGSYEQYF.

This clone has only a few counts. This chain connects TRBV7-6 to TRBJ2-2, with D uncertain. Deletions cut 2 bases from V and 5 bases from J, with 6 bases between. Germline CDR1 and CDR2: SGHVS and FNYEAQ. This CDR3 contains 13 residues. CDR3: CASSLRVTGELFF. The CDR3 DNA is TGTGCCAGCAGCTTACGGGTAACCGGGGAGCTGTTTTTT.

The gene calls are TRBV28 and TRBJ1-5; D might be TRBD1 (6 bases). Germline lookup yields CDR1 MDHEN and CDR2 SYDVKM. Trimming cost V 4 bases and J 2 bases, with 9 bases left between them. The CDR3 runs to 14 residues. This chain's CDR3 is CASSSNRGNQPQHF. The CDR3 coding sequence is TGTGCCAGCAGTTCCAACAGGGGCAATCAGCCCCAGCATTTT.